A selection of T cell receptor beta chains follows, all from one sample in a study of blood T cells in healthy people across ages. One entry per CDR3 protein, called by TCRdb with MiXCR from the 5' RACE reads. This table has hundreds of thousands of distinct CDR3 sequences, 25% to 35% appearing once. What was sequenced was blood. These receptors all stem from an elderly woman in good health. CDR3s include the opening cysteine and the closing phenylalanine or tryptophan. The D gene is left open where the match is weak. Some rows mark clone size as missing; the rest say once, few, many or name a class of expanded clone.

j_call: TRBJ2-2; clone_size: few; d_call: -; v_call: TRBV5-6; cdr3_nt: TGTGCCAGCAGCTTGGACACAGGGTTTGAGTACACCGGGGAGCTGTTTTTT; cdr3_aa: CASSLDTGFEYTGELFF
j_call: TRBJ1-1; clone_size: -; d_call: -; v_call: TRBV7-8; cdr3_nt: TGTGCCAGCAGCTCAAGCGACAGGCTGAACACTGAAGCTTTCTTT; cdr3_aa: CASSSSDRLNTEAFF
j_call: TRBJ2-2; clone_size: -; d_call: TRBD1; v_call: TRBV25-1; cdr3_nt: TGTGCCAGCAGTGCATCCAGGGGGCACACCGGGGAGCTGTTTTTT; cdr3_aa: CASSASRGHTGELFF
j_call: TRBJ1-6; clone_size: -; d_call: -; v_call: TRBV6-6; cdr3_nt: TGTGCCAGCAGTTACGGGGGGCAGGGTTCACCCCTCCACTTT; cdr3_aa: CASSYGGQGSPLHF
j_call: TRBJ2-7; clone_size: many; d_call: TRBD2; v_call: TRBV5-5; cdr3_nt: TGTGCCAGCAGCTTGCGTCTAGCGGGGGGATACTACGAGCAGTACTTC; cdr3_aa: CASSLRLAGGYYEQYF
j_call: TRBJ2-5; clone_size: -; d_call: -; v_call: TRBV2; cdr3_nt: TGTGCCAGCAGGGCGGGGTTCAACCAAGAGACCCAGTACTTC; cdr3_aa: CASRAGFNQETQYF
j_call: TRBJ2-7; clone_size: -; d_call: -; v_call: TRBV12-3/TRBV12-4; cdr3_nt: TGTGCCAGCAGTAAGGGACACAGGTCGGCCGAGCAGTACTTC; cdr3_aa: CASSKGHRSAEQYF
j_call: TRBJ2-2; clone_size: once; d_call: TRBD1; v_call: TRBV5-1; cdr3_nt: TGCGCCAGCAGCCTTTGGACAGGGGCCCTGAAGAACACCGGGGAGCTGTTTTTT; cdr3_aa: CASSLWTGALKNTGELFF
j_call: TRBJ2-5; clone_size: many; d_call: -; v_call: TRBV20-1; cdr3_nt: TGCAGTGCTCCGGACGGCGAGACCCAAGAGACCCAGTACTTC; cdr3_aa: CSAPDGETQETQYF
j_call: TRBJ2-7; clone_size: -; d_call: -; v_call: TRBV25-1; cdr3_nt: TGTGCCAGCAGTAAGGACCTCTACGAGCAGTACTTC; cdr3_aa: CASSKDLYEQYF
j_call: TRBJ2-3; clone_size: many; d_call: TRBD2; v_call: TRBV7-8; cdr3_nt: TGTGCCAGCAGCTTAACTAGCGGGGCGCGGGATACGCAGTATTTT; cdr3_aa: CASSLTSGARDTQYF
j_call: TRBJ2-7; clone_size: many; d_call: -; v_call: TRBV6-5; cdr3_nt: TGTGCCAGCAGTTACAGGGGTGGCGAGCAGTACTTC; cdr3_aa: CASSYRGGEQYF
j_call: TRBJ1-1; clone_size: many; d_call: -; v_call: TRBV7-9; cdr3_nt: TGTGCCAGCAGCCGTCAACCGAACACTGAAGCTTTCTTT; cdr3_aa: CASSRQPNTEAFF
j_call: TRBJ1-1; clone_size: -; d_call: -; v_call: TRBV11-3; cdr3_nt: TGTGCCAGCAGCCCTTTGGCGAACACTGAAGCTTTCTTT; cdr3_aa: CASSPLANTEAFF
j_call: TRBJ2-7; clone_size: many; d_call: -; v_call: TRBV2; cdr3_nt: TGTGCCAGCAGTGGAAGTAGACAGGTTCCCCAGTCCTACGAGCAGTACTTC; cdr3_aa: CASSGSRQVPQSYEQYF
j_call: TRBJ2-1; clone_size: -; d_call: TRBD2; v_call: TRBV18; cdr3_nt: TGTGCCAGCTCACCACAAACGGGGGGGCCGGAGACCCAGTTCTTC; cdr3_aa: CASSPQTGGPETQFF
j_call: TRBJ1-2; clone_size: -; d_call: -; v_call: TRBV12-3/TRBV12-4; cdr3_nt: TGTGCCAGCAGTTTAGCGGGTTTAAGAGGCTACACCTTC; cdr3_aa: CASSLAGLRGYTF
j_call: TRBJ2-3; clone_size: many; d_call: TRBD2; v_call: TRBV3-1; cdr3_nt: TGTGCCAGCAGCCAAGATCGGCGGGGGGGCGTGGATACGCAGTATTTT; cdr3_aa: CASSQDRRGGVDTQYF
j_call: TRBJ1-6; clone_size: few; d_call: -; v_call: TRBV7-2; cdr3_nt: TGTGCCAGCAGCTTACAGGGTTCAAATCCACCCCTCCACTTT; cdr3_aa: CASSLQGSNPPLHF
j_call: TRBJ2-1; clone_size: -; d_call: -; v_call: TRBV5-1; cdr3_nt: TGCGCCAGCAGCTGGGCCCTAATCGCGGGGTTTGAGCAGTTCTTC; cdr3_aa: CASSWALIAGFEQFF
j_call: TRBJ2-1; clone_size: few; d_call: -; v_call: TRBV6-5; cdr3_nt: TGTGCCAGCAAGGACGGGGGTTCCTACAATGAGCAGTTCTTC; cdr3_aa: CASKDGGSYNEQFF
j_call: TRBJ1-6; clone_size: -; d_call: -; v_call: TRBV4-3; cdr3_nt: TGCGCCAGCAGCCAAGAGATTCGCAGCCTTGACTCCTATAATTCACCCCTCCACTTT; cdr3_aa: CASSQEIRSLDSYNSPLHF
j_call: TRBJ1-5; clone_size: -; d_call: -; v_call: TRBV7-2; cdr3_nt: TGTGCCAGCAGCTTCAACGATCAGCCCCAGCATTTT; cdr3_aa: CASSFNDQPQHF
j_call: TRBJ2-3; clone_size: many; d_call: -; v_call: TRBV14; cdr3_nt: TGTGCCAGCAGCCCACGGCGGCGGCATACCACAGATACGCAGTATTTT; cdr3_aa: CASSPRRRHTTDTQYF
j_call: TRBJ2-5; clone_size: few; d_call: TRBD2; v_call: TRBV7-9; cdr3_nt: TGTGCCAGCAGCACCTCTAGCGGTCAAGGGGAGACCCAGTACTTC; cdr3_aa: CASSTSSGQGETQYF
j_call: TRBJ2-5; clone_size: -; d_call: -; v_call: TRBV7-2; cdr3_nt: TGTGCCAGCATCAAACCCCACGGGGAGGATCAAGAGACCCAGTACTTC; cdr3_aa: CASIKPHGEDQETQYF
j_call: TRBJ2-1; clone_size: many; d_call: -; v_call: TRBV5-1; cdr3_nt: TGCGCCAGCAGCGCAGGGGGGCAAACGGCTGAGCAGTTCTTC; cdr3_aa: CASSAGGQTAEQFF
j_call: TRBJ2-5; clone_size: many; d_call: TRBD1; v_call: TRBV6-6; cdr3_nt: TGTGCCAGCAGCGGACAGGGGGGAGAGACCCAGTACTTC; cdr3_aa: CASSGQGGETQYF
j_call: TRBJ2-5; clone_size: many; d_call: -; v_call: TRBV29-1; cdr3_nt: TGCAGCGTTGCCCATGCAGGCCAGGGACGAGAGACCCAGTACTTC; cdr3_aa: CSVAHAGQGRETQYF
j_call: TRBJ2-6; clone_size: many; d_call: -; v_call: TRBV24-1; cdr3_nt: TGTGCCACCAGTAGAACCGGGGCCAACGTCCTGACTTTC; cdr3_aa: CATSRTGANVLTF
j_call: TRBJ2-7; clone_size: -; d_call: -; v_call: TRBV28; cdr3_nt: TGTGCCAGCAGTCCAGGGAAGTCCTACGAGCAGTACTTC; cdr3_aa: CASSPGKSYEQYF
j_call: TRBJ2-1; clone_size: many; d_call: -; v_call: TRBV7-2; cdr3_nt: TGTGCCAGCAGCCCCTTCCGGGGGTTGGGCAATGAGCAGTTCTTC; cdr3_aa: CASSPFRGLGNEQFF
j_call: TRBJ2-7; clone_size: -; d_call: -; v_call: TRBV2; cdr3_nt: TGTGCCAGCAGAGCCGGGCCCCGAGTGGCCCAGTACTTC; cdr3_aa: CASRAGPRVAQYF
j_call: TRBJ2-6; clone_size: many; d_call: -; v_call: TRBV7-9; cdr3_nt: TGTGCCAGCAGCTTATATGGCGGCTTTGGCTCTGGGGCCAACGTCCTGACTTTC; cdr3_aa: CASSLYGGFGSGANVLTF
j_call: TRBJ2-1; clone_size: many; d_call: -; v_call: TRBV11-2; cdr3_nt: TGTGCCAGCAGCGTTAGCGGCGAGTCCTACAATGAGCAGTTCTTC; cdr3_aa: CASSVSGESYNEQFF
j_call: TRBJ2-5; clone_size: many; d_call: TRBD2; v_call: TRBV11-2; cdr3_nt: TGTGCCAGCAGCCGGGGGGGGGAAGTAGCCCAGTACTTC; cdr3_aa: CASSRGGEVAQYF
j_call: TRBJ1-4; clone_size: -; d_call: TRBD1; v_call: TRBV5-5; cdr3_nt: TGTGCCAGCAGCCCAAAGGGGGGACAGCGGGATGGAAAACTGTTTTTT; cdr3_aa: CASSPKGGQRDGKLFF
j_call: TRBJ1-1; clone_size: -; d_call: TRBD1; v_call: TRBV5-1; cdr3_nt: TGCGCCAGCAGCCGGGACAGGGGGCTGTCGAACACTGAAGCTTTCTTT; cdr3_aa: CASSRDRGLSNTEAFF
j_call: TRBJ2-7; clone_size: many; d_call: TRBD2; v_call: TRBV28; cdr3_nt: TGTGCCAGCAGTTTATACCGAGCGGGGGGCTACGAGCAGTACTTC; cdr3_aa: CASSLYRAGGYEQYF
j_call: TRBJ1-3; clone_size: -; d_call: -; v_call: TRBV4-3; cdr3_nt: TGCGCCAGCAGCCGATCCCCACAGGGAGGAAACACCATATATTTT; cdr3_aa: CASSRSPQGGNTIYF
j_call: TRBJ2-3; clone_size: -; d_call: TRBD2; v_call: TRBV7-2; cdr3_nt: TGTGCCAGCCGCGGGGGGGCCTGGAGAACAGATACGCAGTATTTT; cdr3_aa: CASRGGAWRTDTQYF
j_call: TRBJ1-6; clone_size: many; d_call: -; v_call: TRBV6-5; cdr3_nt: TGTGCCAGCAGTTACCGGACCTTCAATTCACCCCTCCACTTT; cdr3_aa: CASSYRTFNSPLHF
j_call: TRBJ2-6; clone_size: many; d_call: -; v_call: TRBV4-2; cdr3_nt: TGTGCCAGCAGCCAAGATCAAGCGACCTCTGGGGCCAACGTCCTGACTTTC; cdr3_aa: CASSQDQATSGANVLTF
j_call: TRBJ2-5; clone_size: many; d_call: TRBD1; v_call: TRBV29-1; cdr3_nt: TGCAGCGCAGACCTGGGACAGCAAGAGACCCAGTACTTC; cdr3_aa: CSADLGQQETQYF
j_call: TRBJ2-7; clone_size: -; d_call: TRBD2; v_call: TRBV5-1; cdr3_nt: TGCGCCAGCAGCCTTGCCGGGACTAGCGGCTTCAATGAGCAGTACTTC; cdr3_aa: CASSLAGTSGFNEQYF
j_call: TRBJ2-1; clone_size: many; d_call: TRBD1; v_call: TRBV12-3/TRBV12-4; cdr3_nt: TGTGCCAGCACCCCGGGACAGTACAATGAGCAGTTCTTC; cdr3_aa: CASTPGQYNEQFF
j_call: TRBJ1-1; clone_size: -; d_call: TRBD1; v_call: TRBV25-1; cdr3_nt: TGTGCCAGCAGTTGGACAGGGAACATGAACACTGAAGCTTTCTTT; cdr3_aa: CASSWTGNMNTEAFF
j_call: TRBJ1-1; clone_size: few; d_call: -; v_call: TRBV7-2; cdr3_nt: TGTGCCAGCAGCCCCCTCACAGCTTCGAACACTGAAGCTTTCTTT; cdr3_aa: CASSPLTASNTEAFF
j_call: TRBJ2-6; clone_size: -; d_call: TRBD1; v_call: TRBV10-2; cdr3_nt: TGCGCCAGCATCCCGGGACAGGGGTTGGAGTCTGGGGCCAACGTCCTGACTTTC; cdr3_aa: CASIPGQGLESGANVLTF
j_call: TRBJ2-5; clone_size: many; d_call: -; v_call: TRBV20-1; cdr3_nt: TGCAGTGCTGTCCGGGAGACCCAGTACTTC; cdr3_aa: CSAVRETQYF
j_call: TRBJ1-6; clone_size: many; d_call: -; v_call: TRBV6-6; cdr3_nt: TGTGCCAGCCGGGGGGACGGCTCCAATTCACCCCTCCACTTT; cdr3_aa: CASRGDGSNSPLHF
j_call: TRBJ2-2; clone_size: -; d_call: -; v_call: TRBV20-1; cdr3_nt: TGCAGTGCTATCGAGGGTACCACCGGGGAGCGGTTTTTT; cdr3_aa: CSAIEGTTGERFF
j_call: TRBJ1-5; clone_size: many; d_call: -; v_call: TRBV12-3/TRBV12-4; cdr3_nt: TGTGCCAGCACCGCCGGGGGGGCTGGTCAGCCCCAGCATTTT; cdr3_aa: CASTAGGAGQPQHF
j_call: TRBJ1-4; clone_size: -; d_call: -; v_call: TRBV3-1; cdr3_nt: TGTGCCAGCAGCCAAGTGAGGTCAACTAATGAAAAACTGTTTTTT; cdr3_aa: CASSQVRSTNEKLFF
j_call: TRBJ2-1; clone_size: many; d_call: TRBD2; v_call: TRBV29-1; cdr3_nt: TGCAGCGTCAAAAGAGCGGGGGGGCCCAATGAGCAGTTCTTC; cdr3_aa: CSVKRAGGPNEQFF